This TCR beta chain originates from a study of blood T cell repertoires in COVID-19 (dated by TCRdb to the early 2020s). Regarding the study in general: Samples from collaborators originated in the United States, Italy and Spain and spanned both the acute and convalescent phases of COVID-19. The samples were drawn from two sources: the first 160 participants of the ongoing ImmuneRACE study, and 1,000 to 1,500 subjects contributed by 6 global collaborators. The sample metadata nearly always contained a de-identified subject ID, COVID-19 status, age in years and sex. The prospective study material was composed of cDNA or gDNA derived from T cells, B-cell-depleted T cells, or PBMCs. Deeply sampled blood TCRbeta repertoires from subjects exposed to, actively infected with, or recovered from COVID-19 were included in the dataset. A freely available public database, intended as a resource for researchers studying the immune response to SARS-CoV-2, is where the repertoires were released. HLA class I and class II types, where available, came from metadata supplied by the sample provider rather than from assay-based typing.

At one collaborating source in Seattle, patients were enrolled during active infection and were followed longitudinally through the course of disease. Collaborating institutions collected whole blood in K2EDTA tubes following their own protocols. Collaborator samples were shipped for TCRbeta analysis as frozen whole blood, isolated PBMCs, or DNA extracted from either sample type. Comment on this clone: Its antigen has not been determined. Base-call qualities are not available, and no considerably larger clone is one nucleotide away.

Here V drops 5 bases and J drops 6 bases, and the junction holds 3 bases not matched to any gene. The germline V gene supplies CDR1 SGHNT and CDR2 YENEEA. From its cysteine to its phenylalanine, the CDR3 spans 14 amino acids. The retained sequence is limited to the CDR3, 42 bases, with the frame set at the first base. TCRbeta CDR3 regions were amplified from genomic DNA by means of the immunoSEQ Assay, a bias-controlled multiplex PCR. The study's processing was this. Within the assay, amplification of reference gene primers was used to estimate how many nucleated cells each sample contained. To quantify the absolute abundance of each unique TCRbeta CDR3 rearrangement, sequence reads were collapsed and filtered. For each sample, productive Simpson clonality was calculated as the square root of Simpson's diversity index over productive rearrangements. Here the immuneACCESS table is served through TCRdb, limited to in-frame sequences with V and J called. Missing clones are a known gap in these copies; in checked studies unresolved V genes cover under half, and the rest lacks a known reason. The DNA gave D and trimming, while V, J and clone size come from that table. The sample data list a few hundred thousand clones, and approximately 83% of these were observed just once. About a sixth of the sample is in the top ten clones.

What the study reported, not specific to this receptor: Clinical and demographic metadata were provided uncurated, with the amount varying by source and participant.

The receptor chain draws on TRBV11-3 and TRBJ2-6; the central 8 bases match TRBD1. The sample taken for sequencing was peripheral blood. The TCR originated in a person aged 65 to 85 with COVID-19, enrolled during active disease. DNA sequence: TGTGCCAGCAGCGGACAGGGCCAGGCCAACGTCCTGACTTTC. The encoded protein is CASSGQGQANVLTF.